A selection of T cell receptor beta chains follows, all from one sample in a study of OX40 agonist ivuxolimab in advanced cancers. Measured with immunoSEQ multiplex PCR; TCRdb has only the in-frame clones, and not every one. This table has 50,000 to 65,000 clones, about 81% appearing once. The sequencing here drew on CD4+ or CD8+ T cells sorted from blood, taken in a trial of the OX40 agonist ivuxolimab. Every receptor here comes from an adult with an advanced solid tumor such as melanoma, head and neck, liver or kidney cancer. The CDR3 runs from the conserved cysteine through the conserved F or W. D genes are given only for firm matches. Only part of the rows carry a size: once, few, many, or a class if the clone is expanded.

TRBJ2-5 NA NA TRBV29-1 TGCAGCGTTGATTTAGGGGGACAAGAGACCCAGTACTTC CSVDLGGQETQYF
TRBJ1-5 NA NA TRBV19 TGTGCCAGTAGTGCCGACAGCAATCAGCCCCAGCATTTT CASSADSNQPQHF
TRBJ2-2 NA NA TRBV5-8 TGTGCCAGCAGCCGAAATTCTGGGACGGTAAACACCGGGGAGCTGTTTTTT CASSRNSGTVNTGELFF
TRBJ2-1 NA NA TRBV5-1 TGCGCCAGCAGCTTGGCCTCGACGGTCCGTTCCTACAATGAGCAGTTCTTC CASSLASTVRSYNEQFF
TRBJ2-3 NA TRBD2 TRBV9 TGTGCCAGCGCCTCCCGACTAGCTCCGGACGCAGATACGCAGTATTTT CASASRLAPDADTQYF
TRBJ2-6 few NA TRBV7-9 TGTGCCAGCAGCACCGCTGGGCAGGCCATCGGGGGGGCCAACGTCCTGACTTTC CASSTAGQAIGGANVLTF
TRBJ2-1 few NA TRBV4-2 TGTGCCAGCAGCCAAGGGAGTAAGGGGAATCCTTATGAGCAGTTCTTC CASSQGSKGNPYEQFF
TRBJ1-2 NA NA TRBV6-5 TGTGCCAGCAGTTTTCCATGGTATGGCTACACCTTC CASSFPWYGYTF
TRBJ2-7 NA TRBD1 TRBV7-8 TGTGCCAGCCGGGCGACAGGGAAAACCCACGAGCAGTACTTC CASRATGKTHEQYF
TRBJ2-5 NA NA TRBV11-2 TGTGCCAGCAGCTTAATCGGCCTACAAGAGACCCAGTACTTC CASSLIGLQETQYF